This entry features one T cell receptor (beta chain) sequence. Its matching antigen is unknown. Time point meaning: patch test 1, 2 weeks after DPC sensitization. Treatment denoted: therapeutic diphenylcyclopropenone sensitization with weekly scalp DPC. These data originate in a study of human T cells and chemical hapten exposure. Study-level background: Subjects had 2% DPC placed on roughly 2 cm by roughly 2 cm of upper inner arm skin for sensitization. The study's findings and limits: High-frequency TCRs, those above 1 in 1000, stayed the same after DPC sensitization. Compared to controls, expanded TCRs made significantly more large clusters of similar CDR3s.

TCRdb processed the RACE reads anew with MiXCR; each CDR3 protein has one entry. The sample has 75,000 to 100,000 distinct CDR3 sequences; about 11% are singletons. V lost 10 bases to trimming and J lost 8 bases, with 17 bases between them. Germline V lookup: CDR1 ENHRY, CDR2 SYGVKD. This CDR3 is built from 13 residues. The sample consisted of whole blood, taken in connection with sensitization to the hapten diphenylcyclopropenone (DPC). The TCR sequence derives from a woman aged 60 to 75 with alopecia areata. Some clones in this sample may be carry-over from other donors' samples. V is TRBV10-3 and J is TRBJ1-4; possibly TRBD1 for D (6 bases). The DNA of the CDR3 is TGTGCCACAACTCAGGGAAGGGGGGAAAAACTGTTTTTT. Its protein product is CATTQGRGEKLFF.